The table lists the clone carrying this T cell receptor beta chain with a few counts. The source of the sample is a study of T cells after yellow fever vaccination. CDR1 is SGHRS, CDR2 YFSETQ, per germline. The CDR3 totals 17 residues. Trimming stripped 5 bases from V and 4 bases from J, with 23 bases between. MiXCR, applied by TCRdb to the 5' RACE reads, yields one record per CDR3 protein. This sample yields a few hundred thousand distinct CDR3 sequences, of which over 15% are seen a single time; 13% to 15% belongs to the top ten. The chain uses TRBV5-1 and TRBJ2-3; possibly TRBD2 for D (6 bases). Source: PBMCs, taken 15 days after the yellow fever booster vaccination. This clonotype originated in a man aged 30 to 39 who received the YFV17D yellow fever vaccine. CDR3 sequence reads: CASREPRSGGTSDTQYF. CDR3 nucleotide sequence: TGCGCCAGCAGAGAACCGCGATCGGGCGGGACCTCAGATACGCAGTATTTT.